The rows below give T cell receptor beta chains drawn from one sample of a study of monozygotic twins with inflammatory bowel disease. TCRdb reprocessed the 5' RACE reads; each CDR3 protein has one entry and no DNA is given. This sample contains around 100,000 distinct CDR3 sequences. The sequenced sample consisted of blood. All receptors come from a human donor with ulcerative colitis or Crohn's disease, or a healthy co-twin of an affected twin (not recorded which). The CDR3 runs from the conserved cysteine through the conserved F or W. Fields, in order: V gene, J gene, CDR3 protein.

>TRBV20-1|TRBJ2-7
CSAPDRIYEQYF
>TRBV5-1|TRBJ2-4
CASSLHSDSLAKNIQYF
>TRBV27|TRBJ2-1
CASSLGPNYNEQFF
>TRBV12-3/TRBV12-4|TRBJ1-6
CASSSSQGPDYNSPLHF
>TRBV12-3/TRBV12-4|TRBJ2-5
CASSPFSGSTETQYF
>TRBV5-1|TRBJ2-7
CASSSMFGGQYEQYF
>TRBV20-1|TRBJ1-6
CSARAGPPGSPLHF
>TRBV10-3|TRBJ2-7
CAISGNNIYEQYF
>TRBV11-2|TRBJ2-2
CASSLILQNTGELFF
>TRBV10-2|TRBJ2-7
CASSEGIGYEQYF
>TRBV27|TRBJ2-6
CASKGVGSGANVLTF
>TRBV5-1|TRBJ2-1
CASSRSIGGTTHNEQFF
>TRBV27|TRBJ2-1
CASSPRQSSYNEQFF
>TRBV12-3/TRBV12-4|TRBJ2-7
CASSLVDSTYEQYF
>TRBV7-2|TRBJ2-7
CASSTTSTSGREQYF
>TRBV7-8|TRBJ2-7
CASSLEGGPYEQYF
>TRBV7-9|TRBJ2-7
CASSGTAAIYEQYF
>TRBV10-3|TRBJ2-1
CAITAGYEQFF
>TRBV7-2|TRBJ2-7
CASTSAYEQYF
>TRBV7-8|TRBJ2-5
CASRGINRLSLETQYF
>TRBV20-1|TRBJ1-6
CSARDSGTGNSPLHF
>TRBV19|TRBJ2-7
CASSNRMTGGVYEQYF
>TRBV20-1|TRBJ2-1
CSAGISEAANEQFF
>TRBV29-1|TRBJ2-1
CSVTGDNEQFF
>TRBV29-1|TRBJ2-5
CSVGGAGQETQYF
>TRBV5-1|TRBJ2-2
CASSLMGSRSGELFF
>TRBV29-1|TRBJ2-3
CSVSQVGRQDTQYF
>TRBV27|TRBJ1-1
CASSLFLNTEAFF
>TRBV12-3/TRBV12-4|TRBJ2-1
CASRANLPRVEQFF
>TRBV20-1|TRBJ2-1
CSARDLGLYNEQFF
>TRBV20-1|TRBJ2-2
CSARTVNTGELFF
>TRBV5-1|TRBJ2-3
CASSSVLAGYTDTQYF
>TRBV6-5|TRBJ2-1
CASSYRDTYNEQFF
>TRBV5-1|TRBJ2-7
CASSLDGADTYEQYF
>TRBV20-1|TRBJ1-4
CSASGTGISTNEKLFF
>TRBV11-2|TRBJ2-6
CASSLGALRDSGANVLTF
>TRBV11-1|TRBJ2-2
CASSLAKVGQGKTGELFF
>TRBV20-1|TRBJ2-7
CSARAGGRFPTAYEQYF
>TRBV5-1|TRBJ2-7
CASSLVGGDYEQYF
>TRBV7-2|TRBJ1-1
CASSPRGGGKKIYEAFF
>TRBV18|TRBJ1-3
CASSPITGTDSGNTIYF
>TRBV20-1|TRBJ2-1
CSASDLLEGNEQFF
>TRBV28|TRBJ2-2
CASIAGAHPGELFF
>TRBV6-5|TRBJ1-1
CASSHLDTEAFF
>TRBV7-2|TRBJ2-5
CASSSGPTSGVTQYF
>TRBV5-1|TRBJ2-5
CASSLHQETQYF
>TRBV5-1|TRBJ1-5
CASSLCRLTGEAKPQHF
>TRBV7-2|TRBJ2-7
CASSAQQGAREQYF